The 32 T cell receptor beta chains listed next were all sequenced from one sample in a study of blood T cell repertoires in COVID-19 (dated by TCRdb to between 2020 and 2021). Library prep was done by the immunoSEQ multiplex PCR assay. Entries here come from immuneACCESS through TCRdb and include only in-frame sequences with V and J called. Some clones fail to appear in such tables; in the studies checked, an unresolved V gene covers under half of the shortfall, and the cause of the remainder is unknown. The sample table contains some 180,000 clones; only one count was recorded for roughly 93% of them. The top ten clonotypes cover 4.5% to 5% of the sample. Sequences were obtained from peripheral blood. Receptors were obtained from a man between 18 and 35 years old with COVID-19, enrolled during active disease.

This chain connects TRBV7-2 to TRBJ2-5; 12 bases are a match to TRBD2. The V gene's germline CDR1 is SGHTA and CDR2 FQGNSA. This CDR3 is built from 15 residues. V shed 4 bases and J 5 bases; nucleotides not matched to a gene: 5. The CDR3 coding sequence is TGTGCCAGCAGCTCGACTAGCGGGAGTCTGGAGACCCAGTACTTC. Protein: CASSSTSGSLETQYF.

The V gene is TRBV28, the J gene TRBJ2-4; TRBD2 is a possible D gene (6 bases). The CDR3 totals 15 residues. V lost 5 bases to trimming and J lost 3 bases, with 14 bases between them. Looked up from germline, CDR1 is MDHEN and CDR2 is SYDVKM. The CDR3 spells CASSPRDWDKNIQYF. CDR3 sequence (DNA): TGTGCCAGCAGTCCCCGGGACTGGGACAAAAACATTCAGTACTTC.

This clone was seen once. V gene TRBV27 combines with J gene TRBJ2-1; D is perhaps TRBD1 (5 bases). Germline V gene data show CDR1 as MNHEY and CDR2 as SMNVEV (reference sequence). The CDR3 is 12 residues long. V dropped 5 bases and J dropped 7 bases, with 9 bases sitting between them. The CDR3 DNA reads TGTGCCAGCAGTCCCCCAGGGAATGAGCAGTTCTTC. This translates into CASSPPGNEQFF.

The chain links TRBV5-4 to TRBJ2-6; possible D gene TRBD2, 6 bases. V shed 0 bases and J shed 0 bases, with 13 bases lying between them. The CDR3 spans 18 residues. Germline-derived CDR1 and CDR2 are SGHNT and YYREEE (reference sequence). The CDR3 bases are TGTGCCAGCAGCTTGGGAGGAGGGACCCGCTCTGGGGCCAACGTCCTGACTTTC. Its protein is CASSLGGGTRSGANVLTF.

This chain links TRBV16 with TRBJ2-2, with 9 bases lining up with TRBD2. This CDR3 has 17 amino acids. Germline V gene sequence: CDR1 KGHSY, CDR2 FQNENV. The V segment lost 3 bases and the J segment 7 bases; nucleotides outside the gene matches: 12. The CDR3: CASSQTAGGFVYGELFF. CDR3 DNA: TGTGCCAGCAGCCAGACAGCGGGAGGATTCGTCTACGGGGAGCTGTTTTTT.

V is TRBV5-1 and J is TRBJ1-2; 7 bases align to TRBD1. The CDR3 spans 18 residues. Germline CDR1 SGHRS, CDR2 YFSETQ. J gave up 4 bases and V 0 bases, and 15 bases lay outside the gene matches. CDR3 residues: CASSLAGTDYLLRYGYTF. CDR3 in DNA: TGCGCCAGCAGCTTGGCGGGGACAGACTACCTTTTGCGCTATGGCTACACCTTC. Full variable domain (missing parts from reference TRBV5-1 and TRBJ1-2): KAGVTQTPRYLIKTRGQQVTLSCSPISGHRSVSWYQQTPGQGLQFLFEYFSETQRNKGNFPGRFSGRQFSNSRSEMNVSTLELGDSALYLCASSLAGTDYLLRYGYTFGSGTRLTVV.

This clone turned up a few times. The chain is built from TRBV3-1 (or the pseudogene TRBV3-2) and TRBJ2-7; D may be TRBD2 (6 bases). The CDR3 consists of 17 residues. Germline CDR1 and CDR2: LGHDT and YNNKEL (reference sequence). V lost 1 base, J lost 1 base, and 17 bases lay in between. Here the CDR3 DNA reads TGTGCCAGCAGCCAAGCAAGCGGGCCCCGACTTTCCTACGAGCAGTACTTC. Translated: CASSQASGPRLSYEQYF.

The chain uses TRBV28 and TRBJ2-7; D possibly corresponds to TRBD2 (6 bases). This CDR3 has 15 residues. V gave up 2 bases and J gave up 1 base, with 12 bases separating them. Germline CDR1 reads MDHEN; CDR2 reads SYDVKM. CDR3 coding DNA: TGTGCCAGCAGTTTAGTAGCGGATTTATCCTACGAGCAGTACTTC. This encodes CASSLVADLSYEQYF.

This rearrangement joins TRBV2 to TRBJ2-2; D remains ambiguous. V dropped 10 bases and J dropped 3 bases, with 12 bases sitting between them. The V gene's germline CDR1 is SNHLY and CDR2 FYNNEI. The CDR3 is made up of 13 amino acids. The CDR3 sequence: CATLSSYTGELFF. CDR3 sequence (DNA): TGTGCCACCCTCTCTAGTTACACCGGGGAGCTGTTTTTT.

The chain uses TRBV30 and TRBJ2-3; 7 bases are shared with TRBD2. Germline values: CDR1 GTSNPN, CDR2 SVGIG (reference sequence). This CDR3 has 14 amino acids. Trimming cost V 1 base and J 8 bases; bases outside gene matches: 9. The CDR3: CAWSGPAGEATQYF. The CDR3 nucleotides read TGTGCCTGGAGTGGCCCCGCGGGGGAGGCTACGCAGTATTTT.

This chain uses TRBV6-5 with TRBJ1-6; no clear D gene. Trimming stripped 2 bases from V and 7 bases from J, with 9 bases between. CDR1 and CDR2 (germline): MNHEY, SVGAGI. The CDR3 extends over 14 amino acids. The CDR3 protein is CASSYQTGNSPLHF. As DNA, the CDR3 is TGTGCCAGCAGTTACCAGACGGGAAATTCACCCCTCCACTTT.

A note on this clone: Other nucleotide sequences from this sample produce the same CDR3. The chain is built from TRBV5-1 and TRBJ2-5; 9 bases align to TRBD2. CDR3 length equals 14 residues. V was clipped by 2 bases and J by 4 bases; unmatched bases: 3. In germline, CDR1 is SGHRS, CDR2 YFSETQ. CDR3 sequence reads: CASSLGTSRETQYF. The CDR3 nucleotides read TGCGCCAGCAGCTTAGGGACTAGCCGAGAGACCCAGTACTTC.

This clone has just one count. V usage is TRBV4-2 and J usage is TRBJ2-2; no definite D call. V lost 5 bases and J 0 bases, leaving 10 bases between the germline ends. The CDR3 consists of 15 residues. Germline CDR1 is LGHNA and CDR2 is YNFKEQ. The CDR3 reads CASSLGVANTGELFF. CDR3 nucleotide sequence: TGTGCCAGCAGCTTAGGAGTCGCGAACACCGGGGAGCTGTTTTTT.

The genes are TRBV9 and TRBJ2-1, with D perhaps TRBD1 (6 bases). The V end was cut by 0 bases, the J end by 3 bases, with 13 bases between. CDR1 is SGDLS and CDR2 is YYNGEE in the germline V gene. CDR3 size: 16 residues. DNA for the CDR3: TGTGCCAGCAGCGTAGTCCCAGGGGCGATCTACAATGAGCAGTTCTTC. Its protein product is CASSVVPGAIYNEQFF.

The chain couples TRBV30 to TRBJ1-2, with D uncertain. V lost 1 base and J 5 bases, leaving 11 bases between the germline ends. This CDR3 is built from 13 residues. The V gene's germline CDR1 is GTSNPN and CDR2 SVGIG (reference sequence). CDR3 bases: TGTGCCTGGAGTGGAAATATTCGGTATGGCTACACCTTC. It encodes CAWSGNIRYGYTF.

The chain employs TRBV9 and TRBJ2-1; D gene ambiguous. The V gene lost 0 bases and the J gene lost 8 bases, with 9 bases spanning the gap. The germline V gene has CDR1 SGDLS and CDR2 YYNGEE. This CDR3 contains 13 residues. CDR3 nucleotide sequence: TGTGCCAGCAGCGTAGAGCCTATCGATGAGCAGTTCTTC. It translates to CASSVEPIDEQFF.

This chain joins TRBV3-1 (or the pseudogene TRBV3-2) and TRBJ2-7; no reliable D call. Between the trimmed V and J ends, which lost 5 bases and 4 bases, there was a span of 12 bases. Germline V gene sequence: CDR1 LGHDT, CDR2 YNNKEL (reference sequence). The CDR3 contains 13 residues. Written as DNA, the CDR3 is TGTGCCAGCAGCAACAGAGACGTATACGAGCAGTACTTC. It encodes CASSNRDVYEQYF.

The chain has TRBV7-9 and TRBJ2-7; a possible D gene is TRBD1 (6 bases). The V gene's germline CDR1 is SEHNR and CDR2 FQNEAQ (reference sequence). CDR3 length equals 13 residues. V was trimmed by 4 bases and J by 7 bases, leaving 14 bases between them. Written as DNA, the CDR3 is TGTGCCAGCAGCTCGGGACAAGACGTGGAGCAGTACTTC. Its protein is CASSSGQDVEQYF. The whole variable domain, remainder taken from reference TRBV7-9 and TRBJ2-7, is DTGVSQNPRHKITKRGQNVTFRCDPISEHNRLYWYRQTLGQGPEFLTYFQNEAQLEKSRLLSDRFSAERPKGSFSTLEIQRTEQGDSAMYLCASSSGQDVEQYFGPGTRLTVT.

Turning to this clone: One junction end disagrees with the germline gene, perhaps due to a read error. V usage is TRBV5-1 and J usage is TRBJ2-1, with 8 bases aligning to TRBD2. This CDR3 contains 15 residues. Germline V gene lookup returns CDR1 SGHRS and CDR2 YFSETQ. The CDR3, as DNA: TGCGCCAGCAGCCCCACTAGCGGCCCCTACAATGAGCAGCTCTTC. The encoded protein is CASSPTSGPYNEQLF.

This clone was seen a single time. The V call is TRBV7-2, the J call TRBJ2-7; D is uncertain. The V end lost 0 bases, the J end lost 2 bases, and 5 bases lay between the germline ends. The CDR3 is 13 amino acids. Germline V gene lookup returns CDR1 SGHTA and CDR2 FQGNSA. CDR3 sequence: CASSLAAPYEQYF. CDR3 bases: TGTGCCAGCAGCTTAGCGGCACCCTACGAGCAGTACTTC. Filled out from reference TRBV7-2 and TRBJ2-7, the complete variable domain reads GAGVSQSPSNKVTEKGKDVELRCDPISGHTALYWYRQSLGQGLEFLIYFQGNSAPDKSGLPSDRFSAERTGGSVSTLTIQRTQQEDSAVYLCASSLAAPYEQYFGPGTRLTVT.

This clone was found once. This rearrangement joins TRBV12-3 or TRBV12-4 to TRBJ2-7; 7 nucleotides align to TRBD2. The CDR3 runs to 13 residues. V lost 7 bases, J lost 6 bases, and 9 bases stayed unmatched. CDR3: CASNSWGGGEQYF. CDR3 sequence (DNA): TGTGCCAGCAATTCTTGGGGGGGTGGCGAGCAGTACTTC.

The CDR3 loop reads CASSPRRSDYNEQFF. In DNA, the CDR3 is TGTGCCAGCAGCCCTCGGCGGAGCGACTACAATGAGCAGTTCTTC. This sequence joins TRBV6-6 and TRBJ2-1; D is ambiguous. Between the trimmed V and J ends, which lost 6 bases and 3 bases, there was a span of 15 bases. The CDR3 consists of 15 residues. Germline V lookup: CDR1 MNHNY, CDR2 SVGAGI (reference sequence).

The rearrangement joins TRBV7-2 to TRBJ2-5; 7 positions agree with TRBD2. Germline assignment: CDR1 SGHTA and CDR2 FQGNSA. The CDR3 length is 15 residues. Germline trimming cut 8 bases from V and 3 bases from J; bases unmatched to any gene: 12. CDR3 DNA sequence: TGTGCCAGCGGCACCGGGACTATGAGGAAAGAGACCCAGTACTTC. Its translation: CASGTGTMRKETQYF.

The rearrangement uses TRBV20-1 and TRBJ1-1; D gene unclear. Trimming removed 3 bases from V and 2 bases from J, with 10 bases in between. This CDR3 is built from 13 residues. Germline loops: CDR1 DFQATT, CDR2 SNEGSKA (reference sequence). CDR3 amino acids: CSASLRTNTEAFF. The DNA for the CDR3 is TGCAGTGCTAGTTTACGGACTAACACTGAAGCTTTCTTT.

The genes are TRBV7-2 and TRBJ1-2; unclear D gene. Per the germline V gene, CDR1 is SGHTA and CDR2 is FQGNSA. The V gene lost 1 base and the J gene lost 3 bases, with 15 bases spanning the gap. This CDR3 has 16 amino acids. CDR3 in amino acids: CASSLVGGEVDYGYTF. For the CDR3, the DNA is TGTGCCAGCAGCTTAGTTGGCGGGGAGGTTGACTATGGCTACACCTTC.

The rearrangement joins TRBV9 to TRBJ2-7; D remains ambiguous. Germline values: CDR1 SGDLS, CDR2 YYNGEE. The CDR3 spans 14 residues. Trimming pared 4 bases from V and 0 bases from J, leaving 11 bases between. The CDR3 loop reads CASSPRGVSYEQYF. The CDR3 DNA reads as TGTGCCAGCAGCCCCCGTGGAGTCTCCTACGAGCAGTACTTC.

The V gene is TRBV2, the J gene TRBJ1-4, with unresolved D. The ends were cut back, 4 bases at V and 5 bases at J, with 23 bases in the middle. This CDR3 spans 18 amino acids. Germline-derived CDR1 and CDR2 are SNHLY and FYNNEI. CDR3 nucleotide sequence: TGTGCCAGCAGTGGGGTGGAGGGAGGGATCTATGCGAATGAAAAACTGTTTTTT. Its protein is CASSGVEGGIYANEKLFF.

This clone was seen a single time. CDR3 residues: CASSLDLGDTEAFF. The CDR3 DNA is TGTGCCAGCAGTTTGGATCTAGGGGACACTGAAGCTTTCTTT. The chain uses TRBV27 and TRBJ1-1; tentatively, D is TRBD1 (5 bases). There are 14 residues in the CDR3. The ends were cut back, 3 bases at V and 3 bases at J, with 11 bases in the middle. CDR1 is MNHEY, CDR2 SMNVEV, per germline (reference sequence).

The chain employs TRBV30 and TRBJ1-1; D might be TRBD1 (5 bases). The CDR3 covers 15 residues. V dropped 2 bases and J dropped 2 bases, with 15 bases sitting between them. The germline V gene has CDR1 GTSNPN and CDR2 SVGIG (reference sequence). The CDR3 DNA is TGTGCCTGGAGTACCCGACAGCAAATAAACACTGAAGCTTTCTTT. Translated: CAWSTRQQINTEAFF.

CDR3 protein: CAISESILTSGRSSYNEQFF. The CDR3, as DNA: TGTGCCATCAGTGAGTCGATATTGACTAGCGGGAGAAGCTCCTACAATGAGCAGTTCTTC. V and J are TRBV10-3 and TRBJ2-1, with 12 positions matching TRBD2. Germline V gene data show CDR1 as ENHRY and CDR2 as SYGVKD. The CDR3 loop spans 20 amino acids. Trimming at V came to 0 bases and at J to 0 bases, leaving 9 bases not matched to a gene.

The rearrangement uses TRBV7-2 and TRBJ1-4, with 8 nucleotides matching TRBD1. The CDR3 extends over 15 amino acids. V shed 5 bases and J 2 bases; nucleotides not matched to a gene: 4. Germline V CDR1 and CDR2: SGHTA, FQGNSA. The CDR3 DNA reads TGTGCCAGCAGCCTCGACAGGGGCACTAATGAAAAACTGTTTTTT. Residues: CASSLDRGTNEKLFF.

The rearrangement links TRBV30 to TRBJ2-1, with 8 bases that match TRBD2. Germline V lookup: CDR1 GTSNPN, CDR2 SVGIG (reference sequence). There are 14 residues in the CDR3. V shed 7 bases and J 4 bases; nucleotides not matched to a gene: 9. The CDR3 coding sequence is TGTGCCTACCTTCGGGCGGGAGGATACAATGAGCAGTTCTTC. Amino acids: CAYLRAGGYNEQFF.